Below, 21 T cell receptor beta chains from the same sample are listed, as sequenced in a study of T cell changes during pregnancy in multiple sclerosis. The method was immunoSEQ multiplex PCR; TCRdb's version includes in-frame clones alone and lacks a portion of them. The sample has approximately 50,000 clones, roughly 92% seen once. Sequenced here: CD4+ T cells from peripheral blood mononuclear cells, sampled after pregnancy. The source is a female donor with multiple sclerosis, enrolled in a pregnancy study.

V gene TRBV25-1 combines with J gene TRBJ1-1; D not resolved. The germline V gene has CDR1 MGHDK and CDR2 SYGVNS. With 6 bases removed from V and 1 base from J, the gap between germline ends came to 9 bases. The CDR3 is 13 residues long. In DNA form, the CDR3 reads TGTGCCAGCAGGTTTAGTGGGAACACTGAAGCTTTCTTT. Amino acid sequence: CASRFSGNTEAFF.

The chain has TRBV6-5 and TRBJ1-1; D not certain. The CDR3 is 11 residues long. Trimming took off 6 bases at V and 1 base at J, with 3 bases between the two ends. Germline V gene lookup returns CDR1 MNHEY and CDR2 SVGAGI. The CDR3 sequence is CASSRNTEAFF. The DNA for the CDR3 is TGTGCCAGCAGCCGGAACACTGAAGCTTTCTTT.

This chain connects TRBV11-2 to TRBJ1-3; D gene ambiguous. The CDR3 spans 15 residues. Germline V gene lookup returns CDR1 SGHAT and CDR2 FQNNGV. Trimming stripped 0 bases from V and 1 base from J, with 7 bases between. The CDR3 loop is CASSLDPRSGNTIYF. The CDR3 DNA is TGTGCCAGCAGCTTAGACCCACGGTCTGGAAACACCATATATTTT.

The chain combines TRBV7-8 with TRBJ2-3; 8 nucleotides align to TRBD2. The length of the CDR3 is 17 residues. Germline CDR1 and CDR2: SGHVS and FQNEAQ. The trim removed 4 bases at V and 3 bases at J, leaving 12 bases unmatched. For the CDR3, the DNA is TGTGCCAGCAGCTCCCGCTCCGGGACTAGTCCGACAGATACGCAGTATTTT. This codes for CASSSRSGTSPTDTQYF. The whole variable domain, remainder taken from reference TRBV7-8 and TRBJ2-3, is GAGVSQSPRYKVAKRGQDVALRCDPISGHVSLFWYQQALGQGPEFLTYFQNEAQLDKSGLPSDRFFAERPEGSVSTLKIQRTQQEDSAVYLCASSSRSGTSPTDTQYFGPGTRLTVL.

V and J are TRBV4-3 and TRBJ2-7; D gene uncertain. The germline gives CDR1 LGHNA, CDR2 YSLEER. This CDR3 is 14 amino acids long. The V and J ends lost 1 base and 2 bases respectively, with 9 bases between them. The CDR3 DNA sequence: TGCGCCAGCAGCCAAGGCCAGCGCACCTACGAGCAGTACTTC. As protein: CASSQGQRTYEQYF.

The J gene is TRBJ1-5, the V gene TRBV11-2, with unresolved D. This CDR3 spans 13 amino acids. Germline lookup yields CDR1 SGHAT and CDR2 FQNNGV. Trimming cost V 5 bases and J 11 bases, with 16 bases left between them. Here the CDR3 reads CASSPATGGTQHF. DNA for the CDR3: TGTGCCAGCAGCCCTGCGACGGGAGGGACCCAGCATTTT.

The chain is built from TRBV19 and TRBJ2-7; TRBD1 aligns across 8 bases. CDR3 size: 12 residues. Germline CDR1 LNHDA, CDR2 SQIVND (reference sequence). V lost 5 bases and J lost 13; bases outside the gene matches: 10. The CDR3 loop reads CASSGQGDKSYF. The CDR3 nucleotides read TGTGCCAGTAGTGGACAGGGAGACAAATCCTACTTC.

CDR3 nucleotide sequence: TGTGCCAGCAGCCGGGAGCCCTATGGCTACACCTTC. It translates to CASSREPYGYTF. V gene TRBV28 combines with J gene TRBJ1-2; no clear D. The V gene's germline CDR1 is MDHEN and CDR2 SYDVKM. This CDR3 contains 12 residues. Deletions cut 6 bases from V and 4 bases from J, with 9 bases between.

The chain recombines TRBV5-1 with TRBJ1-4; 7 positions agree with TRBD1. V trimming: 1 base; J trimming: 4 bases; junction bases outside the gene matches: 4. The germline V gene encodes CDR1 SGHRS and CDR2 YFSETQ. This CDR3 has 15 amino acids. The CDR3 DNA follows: TGCGCCAGCAGCTTGTCAGGGGGTCTTAATGAAAAACTGTTTTTT. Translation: CASSLSGGLNEKLFF.

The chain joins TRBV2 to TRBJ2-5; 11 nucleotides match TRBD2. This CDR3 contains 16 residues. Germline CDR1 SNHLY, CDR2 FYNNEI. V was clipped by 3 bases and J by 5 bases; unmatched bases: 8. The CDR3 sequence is CASSDLTSGRQETQYF. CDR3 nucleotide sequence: TGTGCCAGCAGTGATTTAACTAGCGGGAGACAGGAGACCCAGTACTTC.

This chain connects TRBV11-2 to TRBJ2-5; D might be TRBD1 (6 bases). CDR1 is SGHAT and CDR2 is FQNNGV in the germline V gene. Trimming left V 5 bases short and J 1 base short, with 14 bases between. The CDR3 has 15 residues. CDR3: CASSPEGGFQETQYF. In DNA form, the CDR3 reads TGTGCCAGCAGCCCCGAAGGGGGTTTCCAAGAGACCCAGTACTTC. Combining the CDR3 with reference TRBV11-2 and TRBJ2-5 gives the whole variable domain EAGVAQSPRYKIIEKRQSVAFWCNPISGHATLYWYQQILGQGPKLLIQFQNNGVVDDSQLPKDRFSAERLKGVDSTLKIQPAKLEDSAVYLCASSPEGGFQETQYFGPGTRLLVL.

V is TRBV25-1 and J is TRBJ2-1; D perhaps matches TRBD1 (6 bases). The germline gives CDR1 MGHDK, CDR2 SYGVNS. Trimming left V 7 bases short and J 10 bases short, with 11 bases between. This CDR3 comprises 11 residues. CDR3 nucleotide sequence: TGTGCCAGCACCCTGCAGGGGGAGCAGTTCTTC. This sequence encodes CASTLQGEQFF. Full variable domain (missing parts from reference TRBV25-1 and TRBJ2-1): EADIYQTPRYLVIGTGKKITLECSQTMGHDKMYWYQQDPGMELHLIHYSYGVNSTEKGDLSSESTVSRIRTEHFPLTLESARPSHTSQYLCASTLQGEQFFGPGTRLTVL.

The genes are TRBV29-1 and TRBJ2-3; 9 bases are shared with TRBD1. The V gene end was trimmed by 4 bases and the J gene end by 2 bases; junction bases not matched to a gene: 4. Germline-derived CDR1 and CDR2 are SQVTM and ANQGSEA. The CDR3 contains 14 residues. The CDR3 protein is CSVAQGAPTDTQYF. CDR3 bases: TGCAGCGTTGCACAGGGGGCTCCCACAGATACGCAGTATTTT.

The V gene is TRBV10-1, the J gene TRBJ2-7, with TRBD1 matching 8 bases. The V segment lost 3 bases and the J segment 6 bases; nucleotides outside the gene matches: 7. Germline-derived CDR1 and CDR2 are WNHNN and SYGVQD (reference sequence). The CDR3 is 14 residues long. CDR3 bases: TGCGCCAGCAGTGACGGGGGCAGGGGGCTCGAGCAGTACTTC. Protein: CASSDGGRGLEQYF.

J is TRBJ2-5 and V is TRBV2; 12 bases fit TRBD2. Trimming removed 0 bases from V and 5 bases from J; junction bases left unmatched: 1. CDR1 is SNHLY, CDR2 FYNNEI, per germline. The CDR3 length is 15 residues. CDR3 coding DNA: TGTGCCAGCAGTGAAGCGACTAGCGGGAGTGAGACCCAGTACTTC. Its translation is CASSEATSGSETQYF.

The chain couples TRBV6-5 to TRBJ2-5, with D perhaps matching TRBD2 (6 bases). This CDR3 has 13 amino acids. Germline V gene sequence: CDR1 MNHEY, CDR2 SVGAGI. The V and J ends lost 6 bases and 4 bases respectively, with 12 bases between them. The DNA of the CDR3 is TGTGCCAGCAGATCGGAGGGAGGAGAGACCCAGTACTTC. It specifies CASRSEGGETQYF.

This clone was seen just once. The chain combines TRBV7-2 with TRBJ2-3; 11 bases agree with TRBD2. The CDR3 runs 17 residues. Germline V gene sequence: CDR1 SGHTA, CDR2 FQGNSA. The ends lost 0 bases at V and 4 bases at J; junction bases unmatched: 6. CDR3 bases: TGTGCCAGCAGCTTAGCGTATAGCGGGAGGGCTTCAGATACGCAGTATTTT. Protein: CASSLAYSGRASDTQYF.

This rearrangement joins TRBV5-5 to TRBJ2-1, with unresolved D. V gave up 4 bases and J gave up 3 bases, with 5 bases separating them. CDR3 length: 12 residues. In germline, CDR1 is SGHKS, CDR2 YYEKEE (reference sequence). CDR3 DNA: TGTGCCAGCAGCCCAGACTACAATGAGCAGTTCTTC. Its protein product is CASSPDYNEQFF.

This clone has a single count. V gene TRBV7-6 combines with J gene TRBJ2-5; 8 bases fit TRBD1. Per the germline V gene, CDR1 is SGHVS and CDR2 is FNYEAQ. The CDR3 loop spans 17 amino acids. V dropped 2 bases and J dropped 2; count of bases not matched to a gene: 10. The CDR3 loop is CASSLLSGRQGQETQYF. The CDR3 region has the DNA TGTGCCAGCAGCTTACTCTCGGGGAGACAGGGGCAAGAGACCCAGTACTTC. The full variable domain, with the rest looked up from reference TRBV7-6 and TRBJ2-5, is GAGVSQSPRYKVTKRGQDVALRCDPISGHVSLYWYRQALGQGPEFLTYFNYEAQQDKSGLPNDRFSAERPEGSISTLTIQRTEQRDSAMYRCASSLLSGRQGQETQYFGPGTRLLVL.

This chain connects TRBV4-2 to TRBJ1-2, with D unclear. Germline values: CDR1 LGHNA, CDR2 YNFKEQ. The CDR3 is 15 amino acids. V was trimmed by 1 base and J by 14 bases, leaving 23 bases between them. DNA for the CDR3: TGTGCCAGCAGCCAAGGGTTCGGTCATGCGGGCGAGGCGACCTTC. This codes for CASSQGFGHAGEATF.

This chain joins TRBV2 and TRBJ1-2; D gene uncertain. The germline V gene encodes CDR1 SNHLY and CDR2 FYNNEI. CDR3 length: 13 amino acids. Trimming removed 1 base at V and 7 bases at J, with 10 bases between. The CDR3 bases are TGTGCCAGCAGTGAAGTAGATCACTCTGGCTACACCTTC. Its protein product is CASSEVDHSGYTF.